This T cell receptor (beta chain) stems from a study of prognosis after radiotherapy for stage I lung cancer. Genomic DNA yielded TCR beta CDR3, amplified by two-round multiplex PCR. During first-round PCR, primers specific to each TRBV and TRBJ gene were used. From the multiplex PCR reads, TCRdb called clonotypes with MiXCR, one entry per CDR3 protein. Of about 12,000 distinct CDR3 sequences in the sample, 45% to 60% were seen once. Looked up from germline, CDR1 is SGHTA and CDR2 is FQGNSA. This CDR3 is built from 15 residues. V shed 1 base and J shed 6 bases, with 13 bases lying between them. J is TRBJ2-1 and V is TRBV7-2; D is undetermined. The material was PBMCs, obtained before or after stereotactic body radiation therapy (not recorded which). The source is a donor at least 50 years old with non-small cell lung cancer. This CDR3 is CASSLGLSVANEQFF. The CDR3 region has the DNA TGTGCCAGCAGCTTAGGATTATCGGTGGCCAATGAGCAGTTCTTC.